These 28 T cell receptor beta chains originate from one sample sequenced in a study of T cell responses to AZD1222 COVID-19 vaccine. The table came from immunoSEQ multiplex PCR; TCRdb's copy has only in-frame clones and leaves some out. Of around 50,000 clones listed, 75% to 90% are singletons. Sequencing was performed on peripheral blood, taken 28 days after the second AZD1222 dose. These receptors originate from an adult who received the AZD1222 COVID-19 vaccine.

The J gene is TRBJ2-2, the V gene TRBV14, with 11 positions matching TRBD2. This CDR3 has 16 amino acids. CDR1 and CDR2 from the germline V gene are SGHDN and FVKESK. V lost 1 base to trimming and J lost 4 bases; unmatched junction nucleotides: 2. The CDR3 here is CASSQGLAGITGELFF. The CDR3 DNA is TGTGCCAGCAGCCAAGGACTAGCGGGGATCACCGGGGAGCTGTTTTTT.

This rearrangement joins TRBV10-3 to TRBJ1-2; weak D call: TRBD1 (5 bases). Germline V gives CDR1 ENHRY, CDR2 SYGVKD. CDR3 size: 15 residues. The V end was cut by 4 bases, the J end by 4 bases, with 16 bases between. CDR3 sequence (DNA): TGTGCCATCAGTGTAGAGAGGGACGGGGGCTATGGCTACACCTTC. This gives the protein CAISVERDGGYGYTF.

This chain connects TRBV5-4 to TRBJ2-7; perhaps TRBD1 as D (5 bases). The CDR3 runs to 13 residues. Trimming left V 3 bases short and J 4 bases short, with 11 bases between. Germline V gene data show CDR1 as SGHNT and CDR2 as YYREEE (reference sequence). The CDR3 region is CASSSTGPYEQYF. In DNA, the CDR3 is TGTGCCAGCAGCTCCACAGGCCCATACGAGCAGTACTTC.

The chain links TRBV21-1 to TRBJ1-4; the table gives TRBD1 as D, unverified against the DNA. TRBV21-1 is a recognized pseudogene. CDR3 length: 14 amino acids. CDR3 in amino acids: CASSKDFQGWRLFF. For the CDR3, the DNA is TGTGCCAGCAGCAAAGACTTTCAGGGGTGGCGGCTGTTTTTT.

This chain connects TRBV28 to TRBJ2-3, with a possible D match to TRBD1 (6 bases). Trimming shortened V by 8 bases and J by 6 bases, and 15 bases separated the two germline ends. The CDR3 is made up of 13 amino acids. Germline V gene lookup returns CDR1 MDHEN and CDR2 SYDVKM. CDR3 in DNA: TGTGCCAGCTGCCCAGGGGCAGGGGATACGCAGTATTTT. It encodes CASCPGAGDTQYF.

This clone was detected only once. The chain uses TRBV7-6 and TRBJ2-5; 8 positions match TRBD2. The germline gives CDR1 SGHVS, CDR2 FNYEAQ. J gave up 6 bases and V 4 bases, and 16 bases lay outside the gene matches. This CDR3 is 17 amino acids long. The DNA for the CDR3 is TGTGCCAGCAGCTCAAGTAGATTAGCGGGAACCGAGAAGACCCAGTACTTC. The encoded protein is CASSSSRLAGTEKTQYF.

The chain combines TRBV5-1 with TRBJ2-7, with D tentatively TRBD1 (5 bases). This CDR3 has 16 amino acids. Germline lookup yields CDR1 SGHRS and CDR2 YFSETQ. V lost 1 base and J lost 1, with 15 bases in between. The DNA for the CDR3 is TGCGCCAGCAGCTTGTGGCCAGGGTATACTTCCTACGAGCAGTACTTC. It translates to CASSLWPGYTSYEQYF. Looking up the rest from reference TRBV5-1 and TRBJ2-7 gives the full variable domain: KAGVTQTPRYLIKTRGQQVTLSCSPISGHRSVSWYQQTPGQGLQFLFEYFSETQRNKGNFPGRFSGRQFSNSRSEMNVSTLELGDSALYLCASSLWPGYTSYEQYFGPGTRLTVT.

The chain carries TRBV19 and TRBJ2-1; the match to TRBD2 covers 11 bases. V was pared by 6 bases and J by 4 bases, with 5 bases of the junction left unmatched. The CDR3 sequence is 15 residues long. CDR1 LNHDA and CDR2 SQIVND come from the germline V gene (reference sequence). CDR3 sequence: CASRRGLAGYNEQFF. The CDR3 coding sequence is TGTGCCAGTAGGAGAGGACTAGCGGGTTACAATGAGCAGTTCTTC.

In regard to this clone: The same CDR3 also results from other DNA sequences found in this sample. The genes are TRBV6-5 and TRBJ2-2; weak D call: TRBD1 (6 bases). Germline lookup yields CDR1 MNHEY and CDR2 SVGAGI. The CDR3 loop spans 14 amino acids. V shed 0 bases and J shed 7 bases, with 9 bases lying between them. In DNA, the CDR3 is TGTGCCAGCAGTTACTCGAGAGGGGGCGGGGAGCTGTTTTTT. Translating gives CASSYSRGGGELFF.

The rearrangement joins TRBV5-6 to TRBJ2-7, with 7 bases matching TRBD2. CDR3 size: 16 residues. Losses at the gene ends were 6 bases for V and 1 base for J; bases not matched to a gene: 13. The germline CDR1 and CDR2 sequences are SGHDT and YYEEEE. The CDR3 reads CASISEGGVGSYEQYF. CDR3 in DNA: TGTGCCAGCATCTCGGAGGGAGGGGTAGGGTCCTACGAGCAGTACTTC.

The V gene is TRBV5-1, the J gene TRBJ2-7; D could derive from TRBD1 or TRBD2 (5 bases each). CDR3 length: 18 residues. Trimming stripped 0 bases from V and 6 bases from J, with 25 bases between. Germline assignment: CDR1 SGHRS and CDR2 YFSETQ. CDR3 DNA: TGCGCCAGCAGCTTGGGCGGCAGAAAGGTTGGGGACGCAACCGAGCAGTACTTC. Translated, it gives CASSLGGRKVGDATEQYF.

The V and J genes are TRBV5-1 and TRBJ2-3; the match to TRBD1 covers 7 bases. After removal of 3 bases from V and 3 bases from J, the junction contained 7 bases not matched to a gene. This CDR3 region has 15 residues. CDR1 is SGHRS, CDR2 YFSETQ, per germline. The CDR3 DNA reads TGCGCCAGCAGCTCGGGACAGAGGTCTACAGATACGCAGTATTTT. This sequence encodes CASSSGQRSTDTQYF. The whole variable domain, filled in from reference TRBV5-1 and TRBJ2-3, reads KAGVTQTPRYLIKTRGQQVTLSCSPISGHRSVSWYQQTPGQGLQFLFEYFSETQRNKGNFPGRFSGRQFSNSRSEMNVSTLELGDSALYLCASSSGQRSTDTQYFGPGTRLTVL.

This clone was detected only a few times. This chain joins TRBV5-1 and TRBJ2-6; D is uncertain. Between the trimmed V and J ends, which lost 2 bases and 0 bases, there was a span of 3 bases. CDR1 is SGHRS, CDR2 YFSETQ, per germline. This CDR3 is 14 amino acids long. The CDR3 nucleotides read TGCGCCAGCAGCTTAAGCTCTGGGGCCAACGTCCTGACTTTC. Translated, it gives CASSLSSGANVLTF.

The chain employs TRBV6-6 and TRBJ2-7, with TRBD2 matching over 14 bases. After removal of 6 bases from V and 7 bases from J, the junction contained 8 bases not matched to a gene. This CDR3 is 15 amino acids long. Germline V gene lookup returns CDR1 MNHNY and CDR2 SVGAGI (reference sequence). The CDR3 loop reads CASSTGTSGSKEQYF. DNA of the CDR3: TGTGCCAGCAGCACCGGGACTAGCGGGAGTAAAGAGCAGTACTTC.

This sequence joins TRBV7-8 and TRBJ2-3; a possible D gene is TRBD1 (6 bases). The ends were cut back, 5 bases at V and 1 base at J, with 16 bases in the middle. The germline CDR1 and CDR2 sequences are SGHVS and FQNEAQ. The CDR3 consists of 16 residues. Written as DNA, the CDR3 is TGTGCCAGCAGCCCCCGTGGGGGCAGGGGCACAGATACGCAGTATTTT. Amino acid sequence: CASSPRGGRGTDTQYF.

The chain's CDR3 is CAIKEDLNQPQHF. The CDR3 bases are TGTGCCATCAAGGAAGATCTCAATCAGCCCCAGCATTTT. The chain joins TRBV10-3 to TRBJ1-5; D remains unclear. This CDR3 comprises 13 residues. CDR1 and CDR2 from the germline V gene are ENHRY and SYGVKD. V lost 7 bases and J lost 3, with 10 bases in between.

The genes are TRBV6-5 and TRBJ2-3; D gene uncertain. V was pared by 6 bases and J by 0 bases, with 10 bases between. Germline V gene data show CDR1 as MNHEY and CDR2 as SVGAGI. The CDR3 totals 14 residues. CDR3 loop: CASRRQDSTDTQYF. The CDR3 DNA follows: TGTGCCAGCAGACGCCAAGATAGCACAGATACGCAGTATTTT.

The chain is built from TRBV3-1 (or the pseudogene TRBV3-2) and TRBJ1-1; 7 bases fit TRBD1. Germline assignment: CDR1 LGHDT and CDR2 YNNKEL (reference sequence). The CDR3 extends over 15 amino acids. Unmatched junction bases numbered 6, after V lost 4 bases and J lost 1 base. Written as DNA, the CDR3 is TGTGCCAGCAGCCTCCAGGGGGGCGGGAACACTGAAGCTTTCTTT. It encodes CASSLQGGGNTEAFF.

This clone occurred a few times. This chain connects TRBV7-9 to TRBJ1-5, with 7 positions matching TRBD1. Germline V gene lookup returns CDR1 SEHNR and CDR2 FQNEAQ (reference sequence). Unmatched junction bases numbered 2, after V lost 2 bases and J lost 4 bases. This CDR3 comprises 14 residues. The CDR3 sequence: CASSLSTGNQPQHF. In DNA form, the CDR3 reads TGTGCCAGCAGCTTATCGACAGGGAATCAGCCCCAGCATTTT.

V is TRBV9 and J is TRBJ2-7; D might be TRBD1 (5 bases). The V end lost 0 bases, the J end lost 0 bases, and 10 bases lay between the germline ends. CDR3 length: 15 residues. Germline CDR1 and CDR2: SGDLS and YYNGEE. The CDR3 sequence is CASSVGAGFSYEQYF. CDR3 bases: TGTGCCAGCAGCGTAGGGGCAGGGTTCTCCTACGAGCAGTACTTC.

The chain is built from TRBV20-1 and TRBJ1-2; D perhaps matches TRBD1 (5 bases). Germline V CDR1 and CDR2: DFQATT, SNEGSKA (reference sequence). CDR3 length equals 13 residues. V shed 6 bases and J shed 4 bases, with 15 bases lying between them. The CDR3 loop is CSASGGASYGYTF. The CDR3, as DNA: TGCAGTGCCAGTGGAGGGGCATCCTATGGCTACACCTTC.

This chain uses TRBV18 with TRBJ1-5, with D possibly TRBD1 on 6 matching bases. CDR1 KGHSH and CDR2 LQKENI come from the germline V gene. The germline V and J ends were trimmed by 4 bases and 7 bases, with 17 bases remaining between them. CDR3 size: 15 residues. The CDR3 region has the DNA TGTGCCAGCTCACTATCCAGCAGGGGTGACCAGCCCCAGCATTTT. It encodes CASSLSSRGDQPQHF.

V gene TRBV21-1 combines with J gene TRBJ2-7; whether TRBD1, the table's D call, matches the DNA was not checked. TRBV21-1 is labeled a pseudogene. The CDR3 sequence is 15 residues long. CDR3 protein: CASQRPADRVHEQYF. The CDR3 region has the DNA TGTGCCAGCCAACGCCCCGCGGACAGGGTCCACGAGCAGTACTTC.

The chain combines TRBV10-3 with TRBJ1-2; TRBD1 aligns across 8 bases. Germline-derived CDR1 and CDR2 are ENHRY and SYGVKD. Trimming removed 0 bases from V and 5 bases from J; junction bases left unmatched: 11. CDR3 length: 17 residues. DNA for the CDR3: TGTGCCATCAGTGAGTCGAGGCAGGGGGCGAGTTTTTATGGCTACACCTTC. Its translation: CAISESRQGASFYGYTF.

The genes are TRBV9 and TRBJ2-3; D unclear. The V and J ends lost 0 bases and 0 bases respectively, with 8 bases between them. The V gene's germline CDR1 is SGDLS and CDR2 YYNGEE. The CDR3 loop spans 15 amino acids. This chain's CDR3 is CASSVVGSSTDTQYF. In DNA, the CDR3 is TGTGCCAGCAGCGTAGTGGGTTCTAGCACAGATACGCAGTATTTT.

The chain recombines TRBV2 with TRBJ2-7; a possible D gene is TRBD1 (6 bases). V shed 7 bases and J shed 1 base, with 14 bases lying between them. CDR1 SNHLY and CDR2 FYNNEI come from the germline V gene. The CDR3 runs 14 residues. The CDR3 loop reads CASTYREDSYEQYF. In DNA, the CDR3 is TGTGCCAGCACATACAGGGAAGATTCCTACGAGCAGTACTTC.

This rearrangement joins TRBV10-1 to TRBJ2-1; D not certain. This CDR3 spans 17 amino acids. V was trimmed by 0 bases and J by 0 bases, leaving 12 bases between them. The V gene's germline CDR1 is WNHNN and CDR2 SYGVQD (reference sequence). CDR3 protein: CASSESGLANSYNEQFF. Here the CDR3 DNA reads TGCGCCAGCAGTGAGTCGGGCCTGGCCAACTCCTACAATGAGCAGTTCTTC.

This chain uses TRBV27 with TRBJ2-7, with 7 bases identical to TRBD1. Germline trimming cut 3 bases from V and 3 bases from J; bases unmatched to any gene: 5. Germline loops: CDR1 MNHEY, CDR2 SMNVEV (reference sequence). This CDR3 has 14 residues. The CDR3 loop is CASSLTGWGYEQYF. CDR3 in DNA: TGTGCCAGCAGTTTGACAGGGTGGGGCTACGAGCAGTACTTC.